This note documents a single T cell receptor beta chain sequence. This entry is derived from a study of T cell repertoires in cytomegalovirus infection. Per germline, CDR1 LGHDT and CDR2 YNNKEL (reference sequence). Trimming took 1 base from V and 7 from J; bases not matched to a gene: 10. The CDR3 extends over 16 amino acids. TCRdb independently ran MiXCR on the reads; one entry per CDR3 protein. Of 510,000 or so distinct CDR3 sequences in the sample, roughly 29% were seen once. Sequencing was done on a sample of PBMCs. This clonotype was sampled from a human donor in good health (CMV status not recorded). Some clones in this sample may be carry-over from other donors' samples. The J gene is TRBJ2-1, the V gene TRBV3-1; 7 bases align to TRBD1. The DNA for the CDR3 is TGTGCCAGCAGCCAAGCGGCCAGGGGGTGGGGGAATGAGCAGTTCTTC. This gives the protein CASSQAARGWGNEQFF.